Following are 4 T cell receptor beta chains from one sample sequenced in a study of OX40 agonist ivuxolimab in advanced cancers. Sequenced by immunoSEQ multiplex PCR; TCRdb stores in-frame clones only, minus some. The repertoire consists of fewer than 100,000 clones, with about four fifths occurring once and the leading ten covering 0.44%. The material sequenced was CD4+ or CD8+ T cells sorted from blood, taken in a trial of the OX40 agonist ivuxolimab. The receptors originated from an adult with an advanced solid tumor such as melanoma, head and neck, liver or kidney cancer.

This chain's CDR3 is CASSPGHYNQPQHF. In nucleotides, the CDR3 is TGTGCCAGCTCACCAGGGCACTACAATCAGCCCCAGCATTTT. The chain joins TRBV18 to TRBJ1-5; D call uncertain. The length of the CDR3 is 14 residues. V was trimmed by 2 bases and J by 3 bases, leaving 8 bases between them. CDR1 is KGHSH and CDR2 is LQKENI in the germline V gene. The full variable domain, in which reference TRBV18 and TRBJ1-5 provide the parts outside the CDR3, is NAGVMQNPRHLVRRRGQEARLRCSPMKGHSHVYWYRQLPEEGLKFMVYLQKENIIDESGMPKERFSAEFPKEGPSILRIQQVVRGDSAAYFCASSPGHYNQPQHFGDGTRLSIL.

This chain joins TRBV5-1 and TRBJ1-1, with no clear D. Between the trimmed V and J ends, which lost 0 bases and 1 base, there was a span of 13 bases. This CDR3 has 16 amino acids. Germline CDR1 and CDR2: SGHRS and YFSETQ. CDR3 region: CASSLAKGLANTEAFF. Written as DNA, the CDR3 is TGCGCCAGCAGCTTGGCCAAGGGTCTGGCGAACACTGAAGCTTTCTTT.

The V and J genes are TRBV6-5 and TRBJ1-1; TRBD1 is a possible D gene (5 bases). CDR3 length: 14 amino acids. Germline V gene data show CDR1 as MNHEY and CDR2 as SVGAGI. Trimming removed 2 bases from V and 11 bases from J, with 18 bases in between. CDR3 amino acids: CASSYGGPSSGAFF. CDR3 in DNA: TGTGCCAGCAGTTACGGGGGTCCTTCGTCGGGCGCTTTCTTT.

The DNA for the CDR3 is TGTGCCAGCAGCTTGGTGGCAGCCGTTGGGGCCAACGTCCTGACTTTC. As protein: CASSLVAAVGANVLTF. The V and J genes are TRBV5-6 and TRBJ2-6; D is unresolved. Germline V gene sequence: CDR1 SGHDT, CDR2 YYEEEE. V lost 0 bases and J lost 3, with 10 bases in between. The CDR3 contains 16 residues.